Presented here are 20 T cell receptor beta chains from one specimen sequenced in a study of cytomegalovirus exposure and HLA in healthy donors. The PCR employed 60 Vbeta primers together with 13 Jbeta primers. Using immunoSEQ multiplex PCR, the repertoire was profiled, and TCRdb retains in-frame clones only, with some absent. The sample consists of about 210,000 clones, around 81% of them appearing once. Sequencing was carried out using PBMCs. The receptors derive from a woman between 50 and 59 years old in good health and CMV-seropositive.

The rearrangement uses TRBV6-1 and TRBJ2-1; D is ambiguous. Germline CDR1 and CDR2: MNHNS and SASEGT. V dropped 6 bases and J dropped 4 bases, with 4 bases sitting between them. This CDR3 has 11 residues. Written as DNA, the CDR3 is TGTGCCAGCAGCCTGTACAATGAGCAGTTCTTC. Translated, it gives CASSLYNEQFF.

The V call is TRBV28, the J call TRBJ1-1, with a weak D call TRBD1 (5 bases). Germline-derived CDR1 and CDR2 are MDHEN and SYDVKM. Trimming cost V 6 bases and J 6 bases, with 26 bases left between them. This CDR3 region has 17 residues. The DNA of the CDR3 is TGTGCCAGCAGCAAAGTGGGGAGGGGCCGAAAAAGCTCTGAAGCTTTCTTT. This encodes CASSKVGRGRKSSEAFF. Looking up the rest from reference TRBV28 and TRBJ1-1 gives the full variable domain: DVKVTQSSRYLVKRTGEKVFLECVQDMDHENMFWYRQDPGLGLRLIYFSYDVKMKEKGDIPEGYSVSREKKERFSLILESASTNQTSMYLCASSKVGRGRKSSEAFFGQGTRLTVV.

The chain uses TRBV18 and TRBJ2-2; 8 nucleotides align to TRBD2. The CDR3 spans 17 residues. From germline, CDR1 is KGHSH and CDR2 LQKENI. V lost 2 bases to trimming and J lost 5 bases; unmatched junction nucleotides: 10. The DNA for the CDR3 is TGTGCCAGCTCACCATGGGCTAGCGGGCCGAGGACCGGGGAGCTGTTTTTT. It encodes CASSPWASGPRTGELFF.

The chain is built from TRBV7-3 and TRBJ2-2, with 7 bases lining up with TRBD2. The CDR3 is 18 residues long. J lost 4 bases, V lost 0 bases, and 11 bases had no gene match. Per the germline V gene, CDR1 is SGHTA and CDR2 is FQGTGA. CDR3 in amino acids: CASSLTPLGGGGTGELFF. The CDR3 nucleotides are TGTGCCAGCAGCTTAACCCCTTTGGGCGGGGGAGGCACCGGGGAGCTGTTTTTT.

V gene TRBV9 combines with J gene TRBJ2-1; D is perhaps TRBD2 (6 bases). CDR1 is SGDLS and CDR2 is YYNGEE in the germline V gene. Trimming removed 4 bases at V and 7 bases at J, with 18 bases between. This CDR3 is 15 amino acids long. The CDR3 sequence is CASSFGGLPLNEQFF. CDR3 bases: TGTGCCAGCAGCTTTGGGGGACTCCCGTTGAATGAGCAGTTCTTC.

This chain uses TRBV27 with TRBJ2-2; possibly TRBD2 for D (6 bases). V was trimmed by 4 bases and J by 3 bases, leaving 15 bases between them. Germline V gives CDR1 MNHEY, CDR2 SMNVEV (reference sequence). This CDR3 has 16 amino acids. CDR3: CASSSGLLRHTGELFF. In nucleotides, the CDR3 is TGTGCCAGCAGTTCGGGACTCCTTAGACACACCGGGGAGCTGTTTTTT.

This rearrangement joins TRBV6-1 to TRBJ2-1, with TRBD2 matching over 11 bases. Germline V lookup: CDR1 MNHNS, CDR2 SASEGT. The CDR3 totals 17 residues. V lost 3 bases, J lost 4 bases, and 8 bases stayed unmatched. The CDR3, as DNA: TGTGCCAGCAGTGAGTGGGCTAGCGGGGGGCTTTACAATGAGCAGTTCTTC. Amino acids: CASSEWASGGLYNEQFF.

The CDR3 reads CSASTVYEQYF. The CDR3 bases are TGCAGTGCTAGTACGGTCTACGAGCAGTACTTC. This sequence joins TRBV20-1 and TRBJ2-7; the D is unclear. Germline V gene sequence: CDR1 DFQATT, CDR2 SNEGSKA (reference sequence). Trimming stripped 3 bases from V and 3 bases from J, with 6 bases between. This CDR3 spans 11 amino acids.

The genes are TRBV9 and TRBJ1-5; D perhaps matches TRBD1 (5 bases). CDR1 SGDLS and CDR2 YYNGEE come from the germline V gene. V gave up 0 bases and J gave up 6 bases, with 10 bases separating them. The CDR3 is made up of 14 amino acids. The CDR3 coding sequence is TGTGCCAGCAGCGTAGGTTCAGGGCGTCAGCCCCAGCATTTT. It codes for CASSVGSGRQPQHF.

The rearrangement joins TRBV11-2 to TRBJ2-7, with D perhaps matching TRBD1 (5 bases). Trimming stripped 1 base from V and 6 bases from J, with 13 bases between. The CDR3 has 14 amino acids. Germline CDR1 reads SGHAT; CDR2 reads FQNNGV. The CDR3 here is CASSLVQGRSEQYF. CDR3 nucleotides: TGTGCCAGCAGCTTAGTGCAGGGTAGAAGCGAGCAGTACTTC.

The J gene is TRBJ2-1, the V gene TRBV5-1, with 8 bases that match TRBD1. The germline gives CDR1 SGHRS, CDR2 YFSETQ. The CDR3 runs to 15 residues. V shed 2 bases, J shed 1 base, and the junction held 2 bases outside the gene matches. CDR3 region: CASSFRDRSYNEQFF. CDR3 in DNA: TGCGCCAGCAGCTTCCGGGACAGGTCCTACAATGAGCAGTTCTTC.

This clone was seen more than once but under ten times. The same CDR3 can be traced to other DNA sequences in this sample. The rearrangement links TRBV6-1 to TRBJ2-7; 10 bases are shared with TRBD1. The CDR3 length is 15 residues. Germline trimming cut 8 bases from V and 0 bases from J; bases unmatched to any gene: 7. CDR1 and CDR2 (germline): MNHNS, SASEGT. CDR3 nucleotides: TGTGCCAGCCGCCCGGGACAGGGGTTCTCCTACGAGCAGTACTTC. Encoded protein: CASRPGQGFSYEQYF.

The gene calls are TRBV7-2 and TRBJ2-5, with D perhaps matching TRBD1 (5 bases). The CDR3 extends over 13 amino acids. Germline-derived CDR1 and CDR2 are SGHTA and FQGNSA. V dropped 3 bases and J dropped 4 bases, with 9 bases sitting between them. The chain's CDR3 is CASSFGQGETQYF. Written as DNA, the CDR3 is TGTGCCAGCAGCTTTGGTCAGGGAGAGACCCAGTACTTC.

The chain has TRBV5-6 and TRBJ2-3, with 15 bases matching TRBD2. CDR3 length equals 19 residues. J lost 2 bases, V lost 6 bases, and 13 bases had no gene match. Germline CDR1 is SGHDT and CDR2 is YYEEEE. The CDR3 nucleotides are TGTGCCAGCACCCTGGGACTAGCGGGGGGCGCCTTTTACACAGATACGCAGTATTTT. It specifies CASTLGLAGGAFYTDTQYF.

This chain joins TRBV4-2 and TRBJ2-5, with D possibly TRBD1 on 6 matching bases. Trimming shortened V by 1 base and J by 5 bases, and 11 bases separated the two germline ends. Germline lookup yields CDR1 LGHNA and CDR2 YNFKEQ. This CDR3 is built from 14 residues. The CDR3 is CASSQGQGMETQYF. Written as DNA, the CDR3 is TGTGCCAGCAGCCAAGGGCAGGGGATGGAGACCCAGTACTTC.

This rearrangement joins TRBV19 to TRBJ1-1; D remains ambiguous. This CDR3 comprises 13 residues. Per the germline V gene, CDR1 is LNHDA and CDR2 is SQIVND (reference sequence). The V and J ends lost 5 bases and 1 base respectively, with 8 bases between them. The CDR3: CASSWAQNTEAFF. CDR3 DNA: TGTGCCAGTAGTTGGGCGCAGAACACTGAAGCTTTCTTT. Full variable domain (outside the CDR3, taken from reference TRBV19 and TRBJ1-1): DGGITQSPKYLFRKEGQNVTLSCEQNLNHDAMYWYRQDPGQGLRLIYYSQIVNDFQKGDIAEGYSVSREKKESFPLTVTSAQKNPTAFYLCASSWAQNTEAFFGQGTRLTVV.

This clone came up once. The chain links TRBV7-2 to TRBJ2-1, with D possibly being TRBD2 (5 bases). Trimming cost V 1 base and J 3 bases, with 7 bases left between them. Germline values: CDR1 SGHTA, CDR2 FQGNSA. The CDR3 loop spans 14 amino acids. The CDR3 DNA reads TGTGCCAGCAGCTTAGGAGGGAACTACAATGAGCAGTTCTTC. Translation: CASSLGGNYNEQFF.

J is TRBJ1-1 and V is TRBV19; D is perhaps TRBD1 (5 bases). There are 15 residues in the CDR3. Looked up from germline, CDR1 is LNHDA and CDR2 is SQIVND (reference sequence). Trimming took off 5 bases at V and 4 bases at J, with 17 bases between the two ends. The CDR3 nucleotides are TGTGCCAGTAGTCGGACGGGGGGGACGAGCACTGAAGCTTTCTTT. It codes for CASSRTGGTSTEAFF.

This chain connects TRBV10-2 to TRBJ1-1; 8 nucleotides align to TRBD1. V was pared by 6 bases and J by 4 bases, with 4 bases of the junction left unmatched. Germline values: CDR1 WSHSY, CDR2 SAAADI. CDR3 length equals 13 residues. This CDR3 reads CASRDRVSTEAFF. Here the CDR3 DNA reads TGCGCCAGCAGGGACAGGGTAAGCACTGAAGCTTTCTTT.

This clone showed up just once. The DNA of the CDR3 is TGTGCCAGTAGTATAGTAACAGGGGTAGATGGCTACACCTTC. This translates into CASSIVTGVDGYTF. The chain has TRBV19 and TRBJ1-2; TRBD1 matches 7 bases. Germline CDR1 LNHDA, CDR2 SQIVND (reference sequence). The V segment lost 1 base and the J segment 6 bases; nucleotides outside the gene matches: 5. CDR3 length: 14 amino acids.